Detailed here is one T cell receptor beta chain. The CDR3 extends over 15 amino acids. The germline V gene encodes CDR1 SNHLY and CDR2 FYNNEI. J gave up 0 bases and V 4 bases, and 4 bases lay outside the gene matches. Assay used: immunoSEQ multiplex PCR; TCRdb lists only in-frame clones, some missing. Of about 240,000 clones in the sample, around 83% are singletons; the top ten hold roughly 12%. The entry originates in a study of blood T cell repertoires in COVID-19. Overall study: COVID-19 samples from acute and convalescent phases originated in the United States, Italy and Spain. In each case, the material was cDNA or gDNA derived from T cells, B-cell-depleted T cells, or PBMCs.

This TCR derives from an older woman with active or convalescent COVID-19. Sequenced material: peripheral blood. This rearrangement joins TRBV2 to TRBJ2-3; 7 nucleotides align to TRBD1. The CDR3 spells CASSVEQGSTDTQYF. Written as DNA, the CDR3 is TGTGCCAGCAGTGTAGAACAGGGGAGCACAGATACGCAGTATTTT.